This is a list of T cell receptor beta chains from one sample in a study of control samples from healthy donors and cancer patients. Clones were read by immunoSEQ multiplex PCR, and TCRdb kept only the in-frame ones, dropping some. The sample holds about 180,000 clones, roughly nine tenths seen once. Sequenced: blood. These receptors came from a man younger than 45 in good health. Each CDR3 is given with its conserved first and last residue. A D gene is named only where the DNA matches it firmly. Size tells how often a clone was seen (once, few, many) or the class of an expanded clone, and some rows leave it out.

clone_size: .; d_call: TRBD1; j_call: TRBJ2-2; v_call: TRBV29-1; cdr3_aa: CSAHRGWGTGELFF; cdr3_nt: TGCAGCGCCCACAGGGGGTGGGGCACCGGGGAGCTGTTTTTT
clone_size: .; d_call: .; j_call: TRBJ1-1; v_call: TRBV30; cdr3_aa: CAWSATMNTEAFF; cdr3_nt: TGTGCCTGGAGTGCCACCATGAACACTGAAGCTTTCTTT
clone_size: .; d_call: TRBD1; j_call: TRBJ1-2; v_call: TRBV29-1; cdr3_aa: CSVAGQAANYGYTF; cdr3_nt: TGCAGCGTTGCAGGACAGGCCGCTAACTATGGCTACACCTTC
clone_size: .; d_call: TRBD1; j_call: TRBJ1-1; v_call: TRBV2; cdr3_aa: CASSEGRRAGGNTEAFF; cdr3_nt: TGTGCCAGCAGTGAAGGGAGGAGGGCAGGGGGGAACACTGAAGCTTTCTTT
clone_size: .; d_call: .; j_call: TRBJ1-1; v_call: TRBV12-3/TRBV12-4; cdr3_aa: CASSLRTNTEAFF; cdr3_nt: TGTGCCAGCAGTTTAAGGACGAACACTGAAGCTTTCTTT
clone_size: once; d_call: .; j_call: TRBJ1-5; v_call: TRBV19; cdr3_aa: CASSVIPASNQPQHF; cdr3_nt: TGTGCCAGTAGTGTCATCCCAGCTAGCAATCAGCCCCAGCATTTT
clone_size: .; d_call: TRBD1; j_call: TRBJ2-7; v_call: TRBV6-5; cdr3_aa: CASPKGDSPEQYF; cdr3_nt: TGTGCCAGCCCTAAGGGGGACAGTCCTGAGCAGTACTTC
clone_size: .; d_call: .; j_call: TRBJ2-7; v_call: TRBV25-1; cdr3_aa: CASSAFSEQYF; cdr3_nt: TGTGCCAGCAGTGCCTTCTCCGAGCAGTACTTC
clone_size: once; d_call: TRBD1; j_call: TRBJ1-4; v_call: TRBV5-1; cdr3_aa: CASSLGTGGPNEKLFF; cdr3_nt: TGCGCCAGCAGCTTGGGGACAGGGGGCCCTAATGAAAAACTGTTTTTT
clone_size: .; d_call: TRBD2; j_call: TRBJ2-1; v_call: TRBV19; cdr3_aa: CASSPQLAGGSEQFF; cdr3_nt: TGTGCCAGTAGTCCCCAACTAGCGGGAGGATCTGAGCAGTTCTTC
clone_size: .; d_call: .; j_call: TRBJ2-4; v_call: TRBV20-1; cdr3_aa: CSASRTMGPIEF; cdr3_nt: TGCAGTGCTAGTAGGACGATGGGACCTATAGAATTC
clone_size: .; d_call: TRBD1; j_call: TRBJ2-5; v_call: TRBV7-2; cdr3_aa: CASSLEQGVAQYF; cdr3_nt: TGTGCCAGCAGCTTAGAACAGGGGGTGGCCCAGTACTTC
clone_size: .; d_call: TRBD2; j_call: TRBJ2-2; v_call: TRBV7-6; cdr3_aa: CASSLGALADSAGELFF; cdr3_nt: TGTGCCAGTAGCTTAGGAGCACTAGCGGACAGCGCCGGGGAGCTGTTTTTT
clone_size: many; d_call: .; j_call: TRBJ2-2; v_call: TRBV25-1; cdr3_aa: CASSYTGELFF; cdr3_nt: TGTGCCAGCAGCTACACCGGGGAGCTGTTTTTT
clone_size: .; d_call: .; j_call: TRBJ2-1; v_call: TRBV4-2; cdr3_aa: CASSQIGYEQFF; cdr3_nt: TGTGCCAGCAGTCAGATTGGGTATGAGCAGTTCTTC
clone_size: .; d_call: TRBD1; j_call: TRBJ2-5; v_call: TRBV5-6; cdr3_aa: CASSSPTGAETQYF; cdr3_nt: TGTGCCAGCAGCTCCCCTACAGGGGCAGAGACCCAGTACTTC
clone_size: .; d_call: .; j_call: TRBJ1-1; v_call: TRBV19; cdr3_aa: CASSIFQGMTEAFF; cdr3_nt: TGTGCCAGTAGTATATTCCAGGGGATGACTGAAGCTTTCTTT
clone_size: .; d_call: .; j_call: TRBJ1-6; v_call: TRBV9; cdr3_aa: CASSHRDSPLHF; cdr3_nt: TGTGCCAGCAGCCACAGGGATTCACCCCTCCACTTT
clone_size: .; d_call: TRBD1; j_call: TRBJ1-3; v_call: TRBV19; cdr3_aa: CASSSSGTGGNTIYF; cdr3_nt: TGTGCCAGTAGTAGCTCCGGGACAGGGGGGAACACCATATATTTT
clone_size: .; d_call: .; j_call: TRBJ1-2; v_call: TRBV5-1; cdr3_aa: CASSFNSYGYTF; cdr3_nt: TGCGCCAGCAGCTTTAACAGTTATGGCTACACCTTC
clone_size: .; d_call: TRBD1; j_call: TRBJ1-1; v_call: TRBV7-8; cdr3_aa: CASSSGTGVRTEAFF; cdr3_nt: TGTGCCAGCAGCTCCGGGACAGGCGTGCGGACTGAAGCTTTCTTT
clone_size: .; d_call: .; j_call: TRBJ2-7; v_call: TRBV18; cdr3_aa: CASSFKVSGTYEQYF; cdr3_nt: TGTGCCAGCTCATTTAAAGTCAGCGGAACCTACGAGCAGTACTTC
clone_size: .; d_call: TRBD1; j_call: TRBJ2-3; v_call: TRBV10-3; cdr3_aa: CAIRNTGDSTDTQYF; cdr3_nt: TGTGCCATCAGAAACACAGGGGACAGCACAGATACGCAGTATTTT
clone_size: .; d_call: TRBD2; j_call: TRBJ2-1; v_call: TRBV19; cdr3_aa: CASSIEIRLADYNEQFF; cdr3_nt: TGTGCCAGTAGTATAGAAATTCGACTAGCGGATTACAATGAGCAGTTCTTC
clone_size: .; d_call: .; j_call: TRBJ2-7; v_call: TRBV4-1; cdr3_aa: CASSQGTFATEQYF; cdr3_nt: TGCGCCAGCAGCCAGGGGACCTTCGCGACCGAGCAGTACTTC
clone_size: .; d_call: .; j_call: TRBJ1-1; v_call: TRBV7-3; cdr3_aa: CASSLTGGAGTEAFF; cdr3_nt: TGTGCCAGCAGCCTGACGGGGGGGGCGGGCACTGAAGCTTTCTTT
clone_size: once; d_call: .; j_call: TRBJ2-7; v_call: TRBV5-1; cdr3_aa: CASSSGGRKNEQYF; cdr3_nt: TGCGCCAGCAGCAGTGGGGGGAGAAAGAACGAGCAGTACTTC
clone_size: .; d_call: .; j_call: TRBJ1-1; v_call: TRBV30; cdr3_aa: CACYLGGTEAFF; cdr3_nt: TGTGCCTGTTACCTGGGGGGGACTGAAGCTTTCTTT
clone_size: once; d_call: TRBD1; j_call: TRBJ2-2; v_call: TRBV6-5; cdr3_aa: CASSWGQGNTGELFF; cdr3_nt: TGTGCCAGCAGTTGGGGACAGGGAAACACCGGGGAGCTGTTTTTT
clone_size: .; d_call: .; j_call: TRBJ1-1; v_call: TRBV5-1; cdr3_aa: CASSPGQNTEAFF; cdr3_nt: TGCGCCAGCAGCCCCGGACAGAACACTGAAGCTTTCTTT
clone_size: once; d_call: TRBD1; j_call: TRBJ2-2; v_call: TRBV7-7; cdr3_aa: CASSPLDRVWTGELFF; cdr3_nt: TGTGCCAGCAGCCCACTGGACAGGGTCTGGACCGGGGAGCTGTTTTTT
clone_size: .; d_call: .; j_call: TRBJ1-1; v_call: TRBV6-6; cdr3_aa: CASSAREATEAFF; cdr3_nt: TGTGCCAGCAGTGCGAGGGAGGCCACTGAAGCTTTCTTT
clone_size: .; d_call: .; j_call: TRBJ1-4; v_call: TRBV6-5; cdr3_aa: CASSTQLAESGKLFF; cdr3_nt: TGTGCCAGCAGTACCCAGTTGGCGGAATCGGGAAAACTGTTTTTT
clone_size: .; d_call: .; j_call: TRBJ2-1; v_call: TRBV18; cdr3_aa: CASSHSSYNEQFF; cdr3_nt: TGTGCCAGCTCGCATAGCTCCTACAATGAGCAGTTCTTC
clone_size: .; d_call: .; j_call: TRBJ2-7; v_call: TRBV7-2; cdr3_aa: CASSLADISYEQYF; cdr3_nt: TGTGCCAGCAGCTTAGCGGACATCTCCTACGAGCAGTACTTC
clone_size: .; d_call: .; j_call: TRBJ1-5; v_call: TRBV18; cdr3_aa: CASSPKGDSNQPQHF; cdr3_nt: TGTGCCAGCTCACCAAAGGGGGACAGCAATCAGCCCCAGCATTTT
clone_size: .; d_call: TRBD1; j_call: TRBJ1-5; v_call: TRBV27; cdr3_aa: CASSPSRDRPVSHF; cdr3_nt: TGTGCCAGCAGTCCTTCCCGGGACAGGCCGGTATCGCATTTT
clone_size: .; d_call: TRBD1; j_call: TRBJ1-6; v_call: TRBV30; cdr3_aa: CALTGENSPLHF; cdr3_nt: TGTGCTCTGACAGGGGAGAATTCACCCCTCCACTTT
clone_size: .; d_call: TRBD2; j_call: TRBJ2-7; v_call: TRBV4-1; cdr3_aa: CASSPWGGGSYEQYF; cdr3_nt: TGCGCCAGCAGCCCCTGGGGGGGTGGCTCCTACGAGCAGTACTTC
clone_size: .; d_call: TRBD2; j_call: TRBJ2-1; v_call: TRBV27; cdr3_aa: CASSLLTSGYNEQFF; cdr3_nt: TGTGCCAGCAGTTTACTGACTAGCGGGTACAATGAGCAGTTCTTC
clone_size: .; d_call: .; j_call: TRBJ2-1; v_call: TRBV9; cdr3_aa: CASSVAAGNNEQFF; cdr3_nt: TGTGCCAGCAGCGTAGCAGCAGGGAACAATGAGCAGTTCTTC
clone_size: .; d_call: .; j_call: TRBJ1-1; v_call: TRBV10-3; cdr3_aa: CAISGTLMNTEAFF; cdr3_nt: TGTGCCATCAGTGGGACCTTGATGAACACTGAAGCTTTCTTT
clone_size: .; d_call: .; j_call: TRBJ2-5; v_call: TRBV27; cdr3_aa: CASSPQVPPETQYF; cdr3_nt: TGTGCCAGCAGTCCCCAGGTCCCCCCAGAGACCCAGTACTTC
clone_size: .; d_call: TRBD1; j_call: TRBJ1-6; v_call: TRBV2; cdr3_aa: CASRGTAYNSPLHF; cdr3_nt: TGTGCCAGCAGGGGGACAGCCTATAATTCACCCCTCCACTTT
clone_size: .; d_call: TRBD2; j_call: TRBJ2-2; v_call: TRBV5-1; cdr3_aa: CASSLEVAGSTGELFF; cdr3_nt: TGCGCCAGCAGCTTGGAGGTAGCGGGGAGCACCGGGGAGCTGTTTTTT
clone_size: .; d_call: TRBD1; j_call: TRBJ1-5; v_call: TRBV19; cdr3_aa: CASRPTGSNQPQHF; cdr3_nt: TGTGCCAGTAGACCGACAGGGAGCAATCAGCCCCAGCATTTT
clone_size: .; d_call: .; j_call: TRBJ2-7; v_call: TRBV19; cdr3_aa: CASSISRAYEQYF; cdr3_nt: TGTGCCAGTAGTATTTCACGAGCCTACGAGCAGTACTTC